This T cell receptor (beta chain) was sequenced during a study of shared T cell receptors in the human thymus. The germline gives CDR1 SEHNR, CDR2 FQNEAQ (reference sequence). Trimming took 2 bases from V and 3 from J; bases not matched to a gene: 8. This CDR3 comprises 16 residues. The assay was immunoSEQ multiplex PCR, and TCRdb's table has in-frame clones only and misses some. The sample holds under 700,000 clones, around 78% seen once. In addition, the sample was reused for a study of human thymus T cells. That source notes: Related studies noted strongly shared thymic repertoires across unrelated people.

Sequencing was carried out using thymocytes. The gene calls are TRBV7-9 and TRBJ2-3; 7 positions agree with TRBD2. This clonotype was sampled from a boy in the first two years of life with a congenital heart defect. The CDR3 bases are TGTGCCAGCAGCTTAAAATGGCGGGAGCGAACAGATACGCAGTATTTT. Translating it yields CASSLKWRERTDTQYF.